Here is one TCR beta chain with its context. There are 17 residues in the CDR3. V was clipped by 5 bases and J by 4 bases; unmatched bases: 14. Per the germline V gene, CDR1 is SEHNR and CDR2 is FQNEAQ (reference sequence). In the original analysis: Amplification with reference gene primers provided the estimates of nucleated cell counts. Profiled with immunoSEQ multiplex PCR; TCRdb holds only in-frame clones, not every one. V, J and clone size derive from that table, while D and trimming were established from the DNA sequence. The sample contains some 200,000 clones, roughly 85% of which appear only once. The sample is drawn from a study of blood T cell repertoires in COVID-19. Overall study: From T cells, B-cell-depleted T cells, or PBMCs came the material, which was cDNA or gDNA.

This TCR came from a woman aged 60-75 years with acute or convalescent COVID-19. V gene TRBV7-9 combines with J gene TRBJ2-5; 9 bases are a match to TRBD1. Sequences were obtained from peripheral blood. Written as DNA, the CDR3 is TGTGCCAGCAGCCCTCTGACGGACAGGGGTTTAGGAGAGACCCAGTACTTC. It encodes CASSPLTDRGLGETQYF. Full variable domain (outside the CDR3, taken from reference TRBV7-9 and TRBJ2-5): DTGVSQNPRHKITKRGQNVTFRCDPISEHNRLYWYRQTLGQGPEFLTYFQNEAQLEKSRLLSDRFSAERPKGSFSTLEIQRTEQGDSAMYLCASSPLTDRGLGETQYFGPGTRLLVL.